The 2 T cell receptor beta chains below come from one sample, sequenced in a study of shared clonotypes between healthy human individuals. Clones were sequenced by immunoSEQ multiplex PCR, and TCRdb holds only the in-frame ones, with some missing. The sample includes about a million clones, about 70% seen only once; the top ten take approximately 1.5%. What was sequenced was memory CD4+ T cells sorted from blood. As for subset: CD45RA-negative fraction. The receptors originated from a man between 18 and 35 years old in good health.

This clone was seen more than once but under ten times. The chain joins TRBV30 to TRBJ2-1, with D possibly TRBD2 on 5 matching bases. CDR3 size: 14 residues. Per germline, CDR1 GTSNPN and CDR2 SVGIG (reference sequence). V lost 5 bases to trimming and J lost 6 bases, with 17 bases between them. The CDR3 loop is CAWGLASATNEQFF. The CDR3 DNA is TGTGCCTGGGGGCTAGCTTCAGCGACCAATGAGCAGTTCTTC. Combining the CDR3 with reference TRBV30 and TRBJ2-1 gives the whole variable domain SQTIHQWPATLVQPVGSPLSLECTVEGTSNPNLYWYRQAAGRGLQLLFYSVGIGQISSEVPQNLSASRPQDRQFILSSKKLLLSDSGFYLCAWGLASATNEQFFGPGTRLTVL.

Concerning this clone itself: Other DNA sequences of this sample code for an identical CDR3. V usage is TRBV5-6 and J usage is TRBJ2-5; tentatively, D is TRBD2 (6 bases). CDR1 and CDR2 (germline): SGHDT, YYEEEE. V was trimmed by 1 base and J by 3 bases, leaving 10 bases between them. The length of the CDR3 is 14 residues. This chain's CDR3 is CASSLLSGEETQYF. In DNA, the CDR3 is TGTGCCAGCAGCTTGTTGTCGGGGGAAGAGACCCAGTACTTC. Based on the CDR3 plus reference TRBV5-6 and TRBJ2-5, the full variable domain is DAGVTQSPTHLIKTRGQQVTLRCSPKSGHDTVSWYQQALGQGPQFIFQYYEEEERQRGNFPDRFSGHQFPNYSSELNVNALLLGDSALYLCASSLLSGEETQYFGPGTRLLVL.